This TCR beta chain was documented in a study of cytomegalovirus exposure and HLA in healthy donors. The PCR used 60 Vbeta and 13 Jbeta primers. Assay used: immunoSEQ multiplex PCR; TCRdb lists only in-frame clones, some missing. The data contain about 200,000 clones, approximately 85% of them singletons. The CDR3 consists of 12 residues. Trimming shortened V by 6 bases and J by 8 bases, and 13 bases separated the two germline ends. Germline CDR1 MNHEY, CDR2 SVGAGI. Material: PBMCs. This chain uses TRBV6-5 with TRBJ1-2, with no clear D. The sequence was obtained from a woman in her fifties or sixties in good health and CMV-seropositive. Written as DNA, the CDR3 is TGTGCCAGCAGCCGTCGGGAGGGCGGCTACACCTTC. Translated: CASSRREGGYTF.